What follows are 10 T cell receptor beta chains derived from one specimen sequenced in a study of regulatory T cells in long-lasting Graves disease. As to time point: persistent/refractory GD, antithyroid drugs over 5 years with positive TRAb. RNA from PBMCs was the source of the TCR library. Both iRepertoire HTBI primers and Arm-PCR of CDR3 regions were used to build the TCR beta libraries. A single record per CDR3 protein comes from TCRdb applying MiXCR to the multiplex PCR reads. The table lists around 300,000 distinct CDR3 sequences, 20% to 25% of them singletons. The sequencing here drew on peripheral blood mononuclear cells (PBMCs), taken when the disease was refractory, from a patient treated with antithyroid drugs. All receptors come from a female donor with Graves disease.

This clonotype was observed many times. The rearrangement uses TRBV9 and TRBJ2-5; D is unresolved. There are 14 residues in the CDR3. Trimming cost V 0 bases and J 1 base, with 7 bases left between them. Germline V CDR1 and CDR2: SGDLS, YYNGEE. CDR3 DNA: TGTGCCAGCAGCGTAGCGGCCGCCCAAGAGACCCAGTACTTC. Translated, it gives CASSVAAAQETQYF.

There are many counts of this clonotype. CDR3 DNA: TGTGCCAGCAGCCCACCTTGGGGGGGGGGCGCCGGGGCCAACGTCCTGACTTTC. Encoded protein: CASSPPWGGGAGANVLTF. The V gene is TRBV6-1, the J gene TRBJ2-6; D possibly corresponds to TRBD2 (7 bases). There are 18 residues in the CDR3. V was pared by 6 bases and J by 4 bases, with 22 bases between. CDR1 and CDR2 from the germline V gene are MNHNS and SASEGT.

Turning to this clonotype: Since a much larger clone is just one base distant, this may be a read error. The conserved closing phenylalanine or tryptophan is absent in this CDR3, likely reflecting a read error. The DNA of the CDR3 is TGTGCCAGCAGTTTATATTTGGTGGAGGGACAAGAGACCCAGTACTCC. Its protein is CASSLYLVEGQETQYS. The chain joins TRBV28 to TRBJ2-5; D is perhaps TRBD2 (6 bases). Germline CDR1 is MDHEN and CDR2 is SYDVKM. The CDR3 has 16 amino acids. V dropped 1 base and J dropped 2 bases, with 14 bases sitting between them.

Only a few counts were recorded for this clonotype. The rearrangement uses TRBV11-2 and TRBJ1-5, with a weak D call TRBD1 (6 bases). Germline V lookup: CDR1 SGHAT, CDR2 FQNNGV. The CDR3 covers 14 residues. With 2 bases removed from V and 3 bases from J, the gap between germline ends came to 8 bases. DNA for the CDR3: TGTGCCAGCAGCTTACAGGGGATCAATCAGCCCCAGCATTTT. It translates to CASSLQGINQPQHF. Complete variable domain (other parts from reference TRBV11-2 and TRBJ1-5): EAGVAQSPRYKIIEKRQSVAFWCNPISGHATLYWYQQILGQGPKLLIQFQNNGVVDDSQLPKDRFSAERLKGVDSTLKIQPAKLEDSAVYLCASSLQGINQPQHFGDGTRLSIL.

Regarding this clonotype: A much larger clone lies a single base off, so this may be a read error. This is likely a read error, given that the CDR3 carries no conserved phenylalanine or tryptophan at its end. The chain uses TRBV5-1 and TRBJ2-2; 9 bases match TRBD2. The CDR3 consists of 16 residues. CDR1 SGHRS and CDR2 YFSETQ come from the germline V gene. The ends lost 9 bases at V and 2 bases at J; junction bases unmatched: 11. The CDR3 nucleotides read TGCGCCACCAAGGTGCTAGCGGGACTAAACACCGGGGAGCTGTTTCTT. Its protein is CATKVLAGLNTGELFL.

The chain couples TRBV7-9 to TRBJ2-5; D gene unclear. Germline V gene lookup returns CDR1 SEHNR and CDR2 FQNEAQ (reference sequence). The CDR3 totals 14 residues. Trimming cost V 2 bases and J 5 bases, with 12 bases left between them. The CDR3 coding sequence is TGTGCCAGCAGCTTAAATCGTTTGGGGGAGACCCAGTACTTC. Its protein product is CASSLNRLGETQYF.

This clonotype occurred many times. The V and J genes are TRBV6-1 and TRBJ2-7, with 8 positions matching TRBD2. This CDR3 comprises 14 residues. CDR1 is MNHNS and CDR2 is SASEGT in the germline V gene. The trim removed 8 bases at V and 6 bases at J, leaving 12 bases unmatched. CDR3 in DNA: TGTGCCAGCTACCTAGGCGGGGGGCTGGGCGAGCAGTACTTC. Encoded protein: CASYLGGGLGEQYF.

This clonotype was detected a few times. The chain employs TRBV7-2 and TRBJ2-1; no definite D call. The germline V and J ends were trimmed by 1 base and 6 bases, with 7 bases remaining between them. The germline gives CDR1 SGHTA, CDR2 FQGNSA. The length of the CDR3 is 13 residues. CDR3 sequence (DNA): TGTGCCAGCAGCTTAGAGGTGCGCAATGAGCAGTTCTTC. Translating it yields CASSLEVRNEQFF. The variable domain in full, completed from reference TRBV7-2 and TRBJ2-1, reads GAGVSQSPSNKVTEKGKDVELRCDPISGHTALYWYRQSLGQGLEFLIYFQGNSAPDKSGLPSDRFSAERTGGSVSTLTIQRTQQEDSAVYLCASSLEVRNEQFFGPGTRLTVL.

V and J are TRBV6-2 or TRBV6-3 and TRBJ2-7, with D possibly matching TRBD1 (6 bases). Between the trimmed V and J ends, which lost 2 bases and 0 bases, there was a span of 11 bases. This CDR3 has 15 amino acids. Germline loops: CDR1 MNHEY, CDR2 SVGEGT. In nucleotides, the CDR3 is TGTGCCAGCAGTTACCTAGGACAGACCTCCTACGAGCAGTACTTC. Translation gives CASSYLGQTSYEQYF.

This clonotype turned up a few times. The rearrangement joins TRBV30 to TRBJ2-7; tentatively, D is TRBD2 (5 bases). V lost 0 bases, J lost 7 bases, and 16 bases lay in between. Germline CDR1 is GTSNPN and CDR2 is SVGIG (reference sequence). The CDR3 length is 14 residues. The CDR3 DNA reads TGTGCCTGGAGTGTACCTGCAGGTCCGGGGGAGCAGTACTTC. Its protein product is CAWSVPAGPGEQYF.